This T cell receptor (beta chain) was profiled in a study of graft-versus-host responses after intestinal transplantation (dated by TCRdb to the early 2020s). Broadly, across the study: Recipients received multivisceral, liver-intestinal, or isolated intestinal transplants. Every recipient was given anti-thymocyte globulin induction, then maintenance tacrolimus and steroids for around three years. After intestinal transplantation, graft-versus-host and host-versus-graft alloreactive T cell clones in the graft, circulation and bone marrow were tracked using bulk TCR-beta CDR3 sequencing. Alloreactive clones were identified by sequencing pre-transplant mixed lymphocyte reaction products and comparing them with unstimulated pre-transplant donor and recipient T cells. The cohort enrolled 20 to 30 intestinal transplant recipients, one of whom was a retransplant, and 3 patients without pretransplant specimens were excluded. A peak of at least 4% donor T cells among recipient peripheral blood mononuclear cells was the definition used for donor T cell macrochimerism. Rather than being sequenced by the commercial service, samples from a few later patients were sequenced in-house on an Illumina MiSeq and processed with MiXCR. Broader findings and caveats from the paper: Early after transplant, peak levels of circulating GvH clones were associated with declines in HvG clones. Conclusions were limited by the relatively low number and heterogeneity of intestinal transplant patients. GvH clones were found in recipient bone marrow, and some of the GvH clones appeared earlier in ileal mucosa or blood, which is consistent with an intestinal mucosal origin. In the allografts of patients with donor T cell macrochimerism, GvH to HvG T cell clonal ratios were high.

This clone was counted a few times. What antigen it recognizes has not been identified. No quality values exist for individual bases; no much larger clone is one base distant. Blood samples were collected up to 4 times in the first month after transplant and then at least monthly when available. The library was made by the immunoSEQ multiplex PCR assay. Adaptive Biotechnologies carried out high-throughput TCR-beta CDR3 sequencing of genomic DNA for most patients. The paper's data handling went like this. TCR sequencing data were retrieved from Adaptive's ImmunoSEQ software for some 17 patients, whereas a few other patients were processed with MiXCR and VDJtools. CDR3 nucleotide sequences shared between donor and recipient were removed because the origin of such sequences could not be assigned. To be classed as alloreactive, a clone needed at least 2-fold expansion over unstimulated cells and a minimum CFSE-low frequency of 0.002% (template counts) or 0.001% (read counts). Clones were considered mappable if detected in sequenced pre-transplant spleen, lymph node, or MLR CFSE-low populations of the donor or recipient. The cumulative frequency of alloreactive clones was calculated as a percentage of all sequences, weighted by copy number. TCRdb re-hosts the immuneACCESS table, in-frame sequences only. Its copies lack some clones; in the studies checked, an unresolved V gene accounts for under half of them, and the cause for the rest is not known. The D gene and trimming were derived from the DNA, and the V and J assignments and clone size from that table. Within this sample are over 75,000 clones, with around 86% of them counted one time only. Of the sample, more than 1.4% falls within the top ten clones.

There are 14 amino acids in the CDR3, from cysteine to phenylalanine inclusive. Solely the CDR3 DNA is kept, with 42 bases framed from the first base. V gives up 4 bases and J gives up 2 bases, and the segment between their germline ends measures 9 bases. CDR1 and CDR2, per the germline V gene (reference sequence), are LNHDA and SQIVND. The specimen was PBMCs, collected 255 days after intestinal transplant. The chain employs TRBV19 and TRBJ1-5; a confident D gene designation cannot be given. This clonotype was obtained from a human patient who received an intestinal transplant, so some T cells may come from the graft donor. The sequence in DNA is TGTGCCAGTAGTAGGGTATTTGGCAATCAGCCCCAGCATTTT. Translated, this gives CASSRVFGNQPQHF.